The present entry profiles one TCR beta chain with its context. This sample stems from a study of T cells in Graves' hyperthyroidism and ophthalmopathy. RNA transcripts were the template for amplifying TCR beta CDR3 regions. A first-round RT-PCR of the TCR CDR3 used the HTBI primer set. TCRdb fed the multiplex PCR reads into MiXCR, producing one record per CDR3 protein. The sample consists of approximately 700,000 distinct CDR3 sequences, 15% to 20% of them appearing once. The CDR3 has 14 amino acids. Germline CDR1 is MNHEY and CDR2 is SMNVEV (reference sequence). V shed 3 bases, J shed 7 bases, and the junction held 6 bases outside the gene matches. Diagnostic assessment was based on clinical symptoms, serum thyroxine and TRAb, thyroid ultrasound and orbital computed tomography.

This sequence was found in a man aged 18 to 30 with Graves' hyperthyroidism. The sequenced material came from blood. The chain links TRBV27 to TRBJ2-1; 7 nucleotides align to TRBD2. CDR3 protein: CASSFWGRENEQFF. The CDR3 bases are TGTGCCAGCAGTTTTTGGGGGAGGGAAAATGAGCAGTTCTTC.